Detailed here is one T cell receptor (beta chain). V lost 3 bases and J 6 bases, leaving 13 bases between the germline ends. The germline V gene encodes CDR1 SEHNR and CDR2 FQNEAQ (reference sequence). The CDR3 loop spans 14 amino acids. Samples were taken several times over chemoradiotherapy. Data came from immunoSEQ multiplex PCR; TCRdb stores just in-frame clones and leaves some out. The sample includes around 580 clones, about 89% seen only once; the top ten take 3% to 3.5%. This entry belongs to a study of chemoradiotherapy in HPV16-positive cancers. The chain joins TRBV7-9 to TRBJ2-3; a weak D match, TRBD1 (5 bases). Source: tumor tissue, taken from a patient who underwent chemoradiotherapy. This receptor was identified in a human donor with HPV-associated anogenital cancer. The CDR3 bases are TGTGCCAGCAGCTTTGGACATTCAGAGGATACGCAGTATTTT. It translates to CASSFGHSEDTQYF.